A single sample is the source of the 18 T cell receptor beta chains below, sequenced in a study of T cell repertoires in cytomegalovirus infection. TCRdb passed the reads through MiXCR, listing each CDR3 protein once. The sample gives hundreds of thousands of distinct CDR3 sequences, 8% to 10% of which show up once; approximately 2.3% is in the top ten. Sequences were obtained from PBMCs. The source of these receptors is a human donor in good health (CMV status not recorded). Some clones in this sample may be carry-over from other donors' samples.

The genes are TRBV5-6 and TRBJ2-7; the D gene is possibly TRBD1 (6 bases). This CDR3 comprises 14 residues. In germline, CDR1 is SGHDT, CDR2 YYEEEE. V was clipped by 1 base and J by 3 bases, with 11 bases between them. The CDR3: CASSLRWDNYEQYF. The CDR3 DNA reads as TGTGCCAGCAGCTTGCGGTGGGACAACTACGAGCAGTACTTC.

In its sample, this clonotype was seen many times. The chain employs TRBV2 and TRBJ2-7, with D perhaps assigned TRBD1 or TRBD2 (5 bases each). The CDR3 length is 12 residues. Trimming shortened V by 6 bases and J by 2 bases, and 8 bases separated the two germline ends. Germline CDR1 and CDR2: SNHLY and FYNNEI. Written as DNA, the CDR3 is TGTGCCAGCAGGCGAGGGGCCTACGAGCAGTACGTC. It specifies CASRRGAYEQYV.

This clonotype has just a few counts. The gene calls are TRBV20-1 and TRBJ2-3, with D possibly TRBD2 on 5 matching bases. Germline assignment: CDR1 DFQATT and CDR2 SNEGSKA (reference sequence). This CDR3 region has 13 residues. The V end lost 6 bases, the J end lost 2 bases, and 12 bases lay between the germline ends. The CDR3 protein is CSALLGDTDTQYF. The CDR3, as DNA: TGCAGTGCCCTCCTCGGGGACACAGATACGCAGTATTTT.

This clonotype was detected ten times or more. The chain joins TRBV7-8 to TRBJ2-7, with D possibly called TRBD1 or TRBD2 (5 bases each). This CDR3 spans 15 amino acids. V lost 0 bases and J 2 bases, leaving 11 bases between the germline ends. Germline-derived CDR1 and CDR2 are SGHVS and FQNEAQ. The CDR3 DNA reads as TGTGCCAGCAGCTTAGCGGGGACGGAAGCCTACGAGCAGTACTTC. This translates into CASSLAGTEAYEQYF.

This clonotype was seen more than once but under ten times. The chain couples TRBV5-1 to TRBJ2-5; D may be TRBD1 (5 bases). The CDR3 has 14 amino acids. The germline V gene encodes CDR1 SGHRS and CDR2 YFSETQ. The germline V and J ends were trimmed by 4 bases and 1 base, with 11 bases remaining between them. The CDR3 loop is CASSTGHTQETQYF. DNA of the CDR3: TGCGCCAGCAGCACCGGACATACCCAAGAGACCCAGTACTTC.

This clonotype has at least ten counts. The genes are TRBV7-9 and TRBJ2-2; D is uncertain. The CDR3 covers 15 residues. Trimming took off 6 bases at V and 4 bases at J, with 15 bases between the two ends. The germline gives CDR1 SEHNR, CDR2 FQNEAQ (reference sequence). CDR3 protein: CASRSTPPGTGELFF. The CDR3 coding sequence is TGTGCCAGCAGGTCGACACCTCCGGGCACCGGGGAGCTGTTTTTT.

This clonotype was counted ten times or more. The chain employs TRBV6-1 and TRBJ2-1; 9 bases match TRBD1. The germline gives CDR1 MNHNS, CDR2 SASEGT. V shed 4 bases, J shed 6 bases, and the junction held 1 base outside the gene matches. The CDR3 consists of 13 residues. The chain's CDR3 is CASSAGQGNEQFF. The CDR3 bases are TGTGCCAGCAGTGCGGGACAGGGCAATGAGCAGTTCTTC.

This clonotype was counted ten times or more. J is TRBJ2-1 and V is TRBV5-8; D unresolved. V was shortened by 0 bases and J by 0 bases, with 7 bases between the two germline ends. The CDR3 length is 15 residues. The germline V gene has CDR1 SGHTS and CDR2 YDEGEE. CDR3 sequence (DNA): TGTGCCAGCAGCTTGGGACAAAACTCCTACAATGAGCAGTTCTTC. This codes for CASSLGQNSYNEQFF.

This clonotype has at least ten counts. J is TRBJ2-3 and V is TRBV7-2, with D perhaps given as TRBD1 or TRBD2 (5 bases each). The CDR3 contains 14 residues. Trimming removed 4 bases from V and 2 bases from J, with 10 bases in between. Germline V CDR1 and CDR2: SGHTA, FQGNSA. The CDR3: CASSSGPNTDTQYF. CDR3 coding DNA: TGTGCCAGCAGCTCGGGGCCCAACACAGATACGCAGTATTTT.

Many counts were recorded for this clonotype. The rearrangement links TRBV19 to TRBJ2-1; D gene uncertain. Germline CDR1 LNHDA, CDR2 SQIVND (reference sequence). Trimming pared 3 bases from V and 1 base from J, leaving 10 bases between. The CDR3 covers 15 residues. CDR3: CASSMGTPSYNEQFF. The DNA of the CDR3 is TGTGCCAGTAGTATGGGAACACCTTCCTACAATGAGCAGTTCTTC.

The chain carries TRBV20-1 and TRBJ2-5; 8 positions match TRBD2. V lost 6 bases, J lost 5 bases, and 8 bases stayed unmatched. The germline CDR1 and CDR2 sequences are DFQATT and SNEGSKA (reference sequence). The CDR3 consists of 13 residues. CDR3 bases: TGCAGTGCCCGGGGGGGCCTACGGGAGACCCAGTACTTC. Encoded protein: CSARGGLRETQYF.

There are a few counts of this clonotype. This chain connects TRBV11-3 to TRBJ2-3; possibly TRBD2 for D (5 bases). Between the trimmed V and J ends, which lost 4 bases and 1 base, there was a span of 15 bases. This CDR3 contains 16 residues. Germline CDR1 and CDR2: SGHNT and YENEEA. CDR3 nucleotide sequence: TGTGCCAGCAGCTCCCGGGGTCAGAAAGGCACAGATACGCAGTATTTT. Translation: CASSSRGQKGTDTQYF.

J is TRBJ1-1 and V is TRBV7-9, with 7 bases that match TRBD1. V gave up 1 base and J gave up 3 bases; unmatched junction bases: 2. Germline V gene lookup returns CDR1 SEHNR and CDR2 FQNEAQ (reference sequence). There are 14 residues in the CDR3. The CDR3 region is CASSLEGAYTEAFF. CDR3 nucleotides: TGTGCCAGCAGCTTAGAGGGGGCTTACACTGAAGCTTTCTTT.

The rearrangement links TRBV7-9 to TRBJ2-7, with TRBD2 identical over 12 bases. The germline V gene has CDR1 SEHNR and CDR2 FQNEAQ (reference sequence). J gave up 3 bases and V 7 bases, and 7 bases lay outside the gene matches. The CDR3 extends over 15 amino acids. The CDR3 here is CASMLTSGGLYEQYV. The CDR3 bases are TGTGCCAGCATGCTGACTAGCGGGGGCCTCTACGAGCAGTACGTC.

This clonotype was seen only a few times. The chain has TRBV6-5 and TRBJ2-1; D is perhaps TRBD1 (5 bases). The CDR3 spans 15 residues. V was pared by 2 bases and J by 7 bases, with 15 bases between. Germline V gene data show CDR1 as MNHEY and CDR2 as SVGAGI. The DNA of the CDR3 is TGTGCCAGCAGTTACGTGATGTCAGGGCGAAATGAGCAGTTCTTC. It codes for CASSYVMSGRNEQFF.

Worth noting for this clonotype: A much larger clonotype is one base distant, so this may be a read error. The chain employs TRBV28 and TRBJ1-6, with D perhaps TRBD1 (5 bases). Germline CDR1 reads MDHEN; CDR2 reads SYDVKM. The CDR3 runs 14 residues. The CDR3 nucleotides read TGTGCCAGCAGTTTAGATGGGGGGGTTTCATCCCTCCACTTT. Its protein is CASSLDGGVSSLHF.

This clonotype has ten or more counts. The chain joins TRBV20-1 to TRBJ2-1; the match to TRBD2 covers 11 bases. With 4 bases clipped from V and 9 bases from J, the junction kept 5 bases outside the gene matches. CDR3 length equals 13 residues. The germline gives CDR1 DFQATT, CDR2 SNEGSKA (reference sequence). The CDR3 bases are TGCAGTGCTATCGGGACTAGCGGAAGTGAGCAGTTCTTC. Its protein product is CSAIGTSGSEQFF.

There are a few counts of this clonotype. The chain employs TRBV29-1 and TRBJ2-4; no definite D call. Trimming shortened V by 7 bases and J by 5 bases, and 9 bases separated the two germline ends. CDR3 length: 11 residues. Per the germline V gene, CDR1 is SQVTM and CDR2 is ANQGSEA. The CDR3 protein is CSAQHENIQYF. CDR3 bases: TGCAGCGCACAACACGAAAACATTCAGTACTTC.